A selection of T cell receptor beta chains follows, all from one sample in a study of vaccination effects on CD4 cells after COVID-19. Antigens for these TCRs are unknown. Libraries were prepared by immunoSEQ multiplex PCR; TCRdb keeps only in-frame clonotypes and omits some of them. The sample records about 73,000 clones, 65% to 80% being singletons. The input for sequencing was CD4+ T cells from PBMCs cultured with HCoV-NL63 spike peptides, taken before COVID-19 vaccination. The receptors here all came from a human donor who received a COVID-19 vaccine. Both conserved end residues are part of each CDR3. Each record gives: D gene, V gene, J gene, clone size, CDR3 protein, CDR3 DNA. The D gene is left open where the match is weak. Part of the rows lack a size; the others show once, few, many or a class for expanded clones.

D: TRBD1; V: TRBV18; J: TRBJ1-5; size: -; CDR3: CASSTTGGTNQPQHF; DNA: TGTGCCAGCTCAACCACAGGGGGGACCAATCAGCCCCAGCATTTT
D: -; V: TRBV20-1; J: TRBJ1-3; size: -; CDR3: CSVGGNTIYF; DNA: TGCAGTGTGGGTGGAAACACCATATATTTT
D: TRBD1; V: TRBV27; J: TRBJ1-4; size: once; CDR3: CASGVPGQGAGEKLFF; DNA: TGTGCCAGCGGCGTCCCGGGACAGGGGGCGGGTGAAAAACTGTTTTTT
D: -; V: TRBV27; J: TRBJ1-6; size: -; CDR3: CASSFDGGGSPLHF; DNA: TGTGCCAGCAGTTTCGATGGGGGGGGTTCACCCCTCCACTTT
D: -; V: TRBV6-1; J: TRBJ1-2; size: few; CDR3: CASSEALGVEGYGYTF; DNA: TGTGCCAGCAGTGAAGCGCTTGGGGTAGAAGGGTATGGCTACACCTTC
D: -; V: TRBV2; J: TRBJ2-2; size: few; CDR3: CASSTTDTGELFF; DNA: TGTGCCAGCAGTACGACAGACACCGGGGAGCTGTTTTTT
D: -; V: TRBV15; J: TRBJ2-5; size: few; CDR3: CATSRDRAQETQYF; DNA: TGTGCCACCAGCAGAGACAGGGCCCAAGAGACCCAGTACTTC
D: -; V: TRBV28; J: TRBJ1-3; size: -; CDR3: CASSLFSPGRSGNTIYF; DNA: TGTGCCAGCAGTTTATTTTCCCCAGGCCGATCTGGAAACACCATATATTTT
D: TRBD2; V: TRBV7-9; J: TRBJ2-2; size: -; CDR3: CASSPHSSGGLNRAELFF; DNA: TGTGCCAGCAGCCCCCATAGTAGCGGGGGGCTGAACCGTGCGGAGCTGTTTTTT
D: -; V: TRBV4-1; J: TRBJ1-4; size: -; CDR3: CASPGGPGEKLFF; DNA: TGCGCCAGCCCCGGGGGACCGGGGGAAAAACTGTTTTTT
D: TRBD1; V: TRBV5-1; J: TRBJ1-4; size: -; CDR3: CASSRGTATNEKLFF; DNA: TGCGCCAGCAGCCGGGGGACAGCAACTAATGAAAAACTGTTTTTT
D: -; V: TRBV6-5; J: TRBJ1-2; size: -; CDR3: CASSLGRLYGYTF; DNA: TGTGCCAGCAGCCTCGGACGGCTCTATGGCTACACCTTC
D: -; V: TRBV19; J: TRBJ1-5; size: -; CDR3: CASSIGLDRPQHF; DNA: TGTGCCAGTAGTATAGGCCTTGACAGACCCCAGCATTTT
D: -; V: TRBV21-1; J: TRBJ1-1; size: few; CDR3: CASSTDGNTEAFF; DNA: TGTGCCAGCAGCACGGACGGGAACACTGAAGCTTTCTTT
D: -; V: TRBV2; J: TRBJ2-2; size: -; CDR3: CASSVRLGELFF; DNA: TGTGCCAGCAGTGTACGCCTCGGGGAGCTGTTTTTT
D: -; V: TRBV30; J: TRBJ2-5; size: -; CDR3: CAWTPSGIETQYF; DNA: TGTGCCTGGACACCATCGGGGATCGAGACCCAGTACTTC
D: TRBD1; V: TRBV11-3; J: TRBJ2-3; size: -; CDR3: CASAWTGAADTQYF; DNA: TGTGCCAGCGCCTGGACAGGGGCGGCAGATACGCAGTATTTT
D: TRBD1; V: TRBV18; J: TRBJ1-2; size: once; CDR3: CASSPGQGGIYGYTF; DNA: TGTGCCAGCTCACCAGGACAGGGGGGGATCTATGGCTACACCTTC
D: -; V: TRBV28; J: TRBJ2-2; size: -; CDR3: CASSLETTLWSGELFF; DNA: TGTGCCAGCAGTTTAGAGACGACATTATGGTCCGGGGAGCTGTTTTTT
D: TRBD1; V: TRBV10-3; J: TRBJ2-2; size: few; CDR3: CAIRQGIGTGELFF; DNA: TGTGCCATCAGACAGGGGATAGGGACCGGGGAGCTGTTTTTT
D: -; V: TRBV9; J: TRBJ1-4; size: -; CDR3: CASSSARGEGTNEKLFF; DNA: TGTGCCAGCAGCTCAGCGAGAGGGGAGGGAACTAATGAAAAACTGTTTTTT
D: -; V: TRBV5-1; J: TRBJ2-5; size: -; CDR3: CASSLGTGAQETQYF; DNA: TGCGCCAGCAGCTTGGGCACAGGTGCGCAAGAGACCCAGTACTTC
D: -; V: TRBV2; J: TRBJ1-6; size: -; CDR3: CASSSGRPSSYNSPLHF; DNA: TGTGCCAGCAGTTCCGGACGGCCGAGCTCCTATAATTCACCCCTCCACTTT
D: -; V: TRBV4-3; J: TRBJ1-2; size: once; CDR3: CASSQDRGMMYGYTF; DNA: TGCGCCAGCAGCCAAGACAGGGGAATGATGTATGGCTACACCTTC
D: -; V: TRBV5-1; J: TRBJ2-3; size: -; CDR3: CASSGTGTTDTQYF; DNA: TGCGCCAGCAGCGGGACGGGGACCACAGATACGCAGTATTTT
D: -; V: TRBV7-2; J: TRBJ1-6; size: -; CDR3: CASSLTNSPLHF; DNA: TGTGCCAGCAGCCTCACTAATTCACCCCTCCACTTT
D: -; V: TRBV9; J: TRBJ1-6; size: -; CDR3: CASSAQGGNSPLHF; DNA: TGTGCCAGCAGCGCCCAGGGTGGTAATTCACCCCTCCACTTT
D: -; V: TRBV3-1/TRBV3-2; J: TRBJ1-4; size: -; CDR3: CASSLRREKLFF; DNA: TGTGCCAGCAGCCTACGAAGGGAAAAACTGTTTTTT
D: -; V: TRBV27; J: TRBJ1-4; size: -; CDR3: CASSFQGTNEKLFF; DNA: TGTGCCAGCAGTTTCCAGGGAACTAATGAAAAACTGTTTTTT
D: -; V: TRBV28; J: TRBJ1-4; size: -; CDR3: CASTNGGVVGKLFF; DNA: TGTGCCAGCACCAACGGGGGCGTCGTTGGCAAACTGTTTTTT
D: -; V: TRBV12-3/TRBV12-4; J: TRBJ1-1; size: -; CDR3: CASSLGGTTEAFF; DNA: TGTGCCAGCAGTTTAGGGGGGACCACTGAAGCTTTCTTT
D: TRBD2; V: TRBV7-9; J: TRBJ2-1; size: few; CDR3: CASSPGGTANEQFF; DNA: TGTGCCAGCAGCCCCGGGGGGACCGCCAATGAGCAGTTCTTC
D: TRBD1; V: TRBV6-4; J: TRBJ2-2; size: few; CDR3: CASRGQGAAGELFF; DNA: TGTGCCAGCAGGGGACAGGGGGCAGCCGGGGAGCTGTTTTTT
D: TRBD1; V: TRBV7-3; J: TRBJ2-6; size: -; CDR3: CASSLDRTRGANVLTF; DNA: TGTGCCAGCAGCCTGGACAGGACGAGAGGGGCCAACGTCCTGACTTTC
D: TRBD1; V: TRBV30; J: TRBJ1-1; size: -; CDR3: CAWSPQRGKGATAFF; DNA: TGTGCCTGGAGTCCCCAGCGTGGAAAGGGGGCAACGGCTTTCTTT
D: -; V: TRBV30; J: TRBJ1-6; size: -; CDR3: CAWRAITPSSPLHF; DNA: TGTGCCTGGAGAGCCATCACCCCCAGTTCACCCCTCCACTTT
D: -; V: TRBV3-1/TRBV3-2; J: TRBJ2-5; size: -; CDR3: CASQGVQETQYF; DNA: TGTGCCAGCCAAGGAGTACAAGAGACCCAGTACTTC
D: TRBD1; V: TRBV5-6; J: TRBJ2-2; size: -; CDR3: CASSRLDRANTGELFF; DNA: TGTGCCAGCAGCAGACTGGACAGGGCGAACACCGGGGAGCTGTTTTTT
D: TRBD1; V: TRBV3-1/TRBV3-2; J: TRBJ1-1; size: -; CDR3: CASVGTGRTEAFF; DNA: TGTGCCAGCGTCGGGACAGGGCGAACTGAAGCTTTCTTT
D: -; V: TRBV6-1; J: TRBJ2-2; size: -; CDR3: CASSDRGNTGELFF; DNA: TGTGCCAGCAGTGACAGGGGGAACACCGGGGAGCTGTTTTTT